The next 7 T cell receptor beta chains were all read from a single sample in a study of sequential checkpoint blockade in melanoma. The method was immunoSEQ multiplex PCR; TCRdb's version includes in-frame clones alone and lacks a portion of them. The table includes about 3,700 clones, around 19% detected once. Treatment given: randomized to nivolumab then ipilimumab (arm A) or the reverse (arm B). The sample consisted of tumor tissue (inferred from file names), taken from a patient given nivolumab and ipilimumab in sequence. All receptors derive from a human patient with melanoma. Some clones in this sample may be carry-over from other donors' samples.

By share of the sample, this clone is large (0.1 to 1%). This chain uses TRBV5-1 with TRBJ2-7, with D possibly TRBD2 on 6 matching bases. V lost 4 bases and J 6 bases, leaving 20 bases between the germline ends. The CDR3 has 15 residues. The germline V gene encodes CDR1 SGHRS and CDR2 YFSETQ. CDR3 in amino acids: CASSPYRPVGGEQYF. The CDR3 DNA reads TGCGCCAGCAGCCCTTACCGCCCGGTGGGGGGCGAGCAGTACTTC.

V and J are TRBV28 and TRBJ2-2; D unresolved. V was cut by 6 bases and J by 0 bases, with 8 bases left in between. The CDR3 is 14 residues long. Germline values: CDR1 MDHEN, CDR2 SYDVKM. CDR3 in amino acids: CASSPPTNTGELFF. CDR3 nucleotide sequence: TGTGCCAGCAGCCCCCCAACGAACACCGGGGAGCTGTTTTTT.

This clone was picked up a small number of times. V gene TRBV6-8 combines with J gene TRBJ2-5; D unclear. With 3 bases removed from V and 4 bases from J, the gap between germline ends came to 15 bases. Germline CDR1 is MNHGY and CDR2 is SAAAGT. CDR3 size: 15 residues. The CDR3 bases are TGTGCCAGCAGTTATGTACCCCCCGAAAGAGAGACCCAGTACTTC. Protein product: CASSYVPPERETQYF.

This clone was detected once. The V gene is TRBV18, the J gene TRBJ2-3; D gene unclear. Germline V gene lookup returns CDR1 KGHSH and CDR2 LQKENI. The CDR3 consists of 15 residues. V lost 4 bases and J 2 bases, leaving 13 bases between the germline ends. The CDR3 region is CASSQPQWSTDTQYF. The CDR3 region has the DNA TGTGCCAGCTCACAGCCACAATGGTCCACAGATACGCAGTATTTT.

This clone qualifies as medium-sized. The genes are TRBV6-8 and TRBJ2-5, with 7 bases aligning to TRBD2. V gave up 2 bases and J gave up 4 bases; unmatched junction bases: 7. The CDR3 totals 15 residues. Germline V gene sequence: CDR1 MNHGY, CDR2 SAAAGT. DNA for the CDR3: TGTGCCAGCAGTTACGGGGGGGTGCCTGGAGAGACCCAGTACTTC. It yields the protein CASSYGGVPGETQYF.

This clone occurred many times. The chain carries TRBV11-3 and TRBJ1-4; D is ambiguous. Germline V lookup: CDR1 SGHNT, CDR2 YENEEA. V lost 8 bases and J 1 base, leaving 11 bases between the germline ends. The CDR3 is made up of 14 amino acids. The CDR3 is CASALGKTNEKLFF. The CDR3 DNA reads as TGTGCCAGCGCCCTAGGGAAAACTAATGAAAAACTGTTTTTT.

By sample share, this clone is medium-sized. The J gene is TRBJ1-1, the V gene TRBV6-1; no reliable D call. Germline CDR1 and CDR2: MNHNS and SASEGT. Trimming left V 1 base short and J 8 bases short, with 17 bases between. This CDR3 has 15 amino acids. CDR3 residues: CASSEDGSSGKEAFF. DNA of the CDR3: TGTGCCAGCAGTGAAGATGGGTCCTCCGGGAAAGAAGCTTTCTTT.